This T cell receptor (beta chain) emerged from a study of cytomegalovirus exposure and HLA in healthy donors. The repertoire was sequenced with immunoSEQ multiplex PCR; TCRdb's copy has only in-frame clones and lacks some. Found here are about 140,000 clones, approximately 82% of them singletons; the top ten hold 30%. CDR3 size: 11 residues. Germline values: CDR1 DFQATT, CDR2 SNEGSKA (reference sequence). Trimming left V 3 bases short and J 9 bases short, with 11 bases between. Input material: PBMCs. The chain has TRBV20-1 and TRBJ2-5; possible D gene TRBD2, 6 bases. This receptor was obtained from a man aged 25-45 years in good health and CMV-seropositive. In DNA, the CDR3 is TGCAGTGCTAGGTGGGGGGAGGCCCAGTACTTC. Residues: CSARWGEAQYF.